These 9 T cell receptor beta chains originate from one sample sequenced in a study of identical twins. A single record per CDR3 protein comes from TCRdb applying MiXCR to the 5' RACE reads. The sample consists of 500,000 to 600,000 distinct CDR3 sequences, about 20% of them appearing once. This sample was also put to use in a study of T cells expressing NK-cell markers.

Input material: CD4+ T cells sorted from blood. Source of these receptors: a woman aged 18-29 years in good health.

This clonotype was seen a handful of times. The rearrangement joins TRBV6-1 to TRBJ2-2; TRBD2 matches 8 bases. V lost 6 bases, J lost 1 base, and 10 bases stayed unmatched. CDR3 length equals 17 residues. Germline CDR1 MNHNS, CDR2 SASEGT. The CDR3 reads CASSPRLTSENTGELFF. For the CDR3, the DNA is TGTGCCAGCAGCCCTCGACTGACTAGCGAGAACACCGGGGAGCTGTTTTTT.

This clonotype appeared a few times. V and J are TRBV3-1 and TRBJ2-7, with 11 bases aligning to TRBD2. With V trimmed by 5 bases and J by 3 bases, 9 bases remained unmatched. This CDR3 contains 16 residues. In germline, CDR1 is LGHDT, CDR2 YNNKEL (reference sequence). CDR3 protein: CASSTTGTSGDYEQYF. For the CDR3, the DNA is TGTGCCAGCAGCACCACCGGGACTAGCGGTGACTACGAGCAGTACTTC.

This clonotype was counted a few times. This chain joins TRBV7-9 and TRBJ2-7; possibly TRBD1 for D (5 bases). V was shortened by 7 bases and J by 9 bases, with 22 bases between the two germline ends. Germline lookup yields CDR1 SEHNR and CDR2 FQNEAQ (reference sequence). The CDR3 is made up of 14 amino acids. The CDR3 DNA is TGTGCCAGCAAAGCAGAGGACACGGGTGACGGGCAGTACTTC. It codes for CASKAEDTGDGQYF. Looking up the rest from reference TRBV7-9 and TRBJ2-7 gives the full variable domain: DTGVSQNPRHKITKRGQNVTFRCDPISEHNRLYWYRQTLGQGPEFLTYFQNEAQLEKSRLLSDRFSAERPKGSFSTLEIQRTEQGDSAMYLCASKAEDTGDGQYFGPGTRLTVT.

The CDR3 nucleotides read TGTGCCAGCAGCCCAGGGCTTTACAGAAAGCTTAGCAATCAGCCCCAGCATTTT. It translates to CASSPGLYRKLSNQPQHF. The chain recombines TRBV4-2 with TRBJ1-5; TRBD1 is a possible D gene (5 bases). V lost 4 bases, J lost 0 bases, and 19 bases lay in between. The length of the CDR3 is 18 residues. Per germline, CDR1 LGHNA and CDR2 YNFKEQ.

The chain has TRBV4-3 and TRBJ1-1; D remains unclear. V was trimmed by 0 bases and J by 1 base, leaving 3 bases between them. The CDR3 consists of 13 residues. Per germline, CDR1 LGHNA and CDR2 YSLEER. CDR3 nucleotide sequence: TGCGCCAGCAGCCAAGAGTGGAACACTGAAGCTTTCTTT. This gives the protein CASSQEWNTEAFF.

This clonotype was counted ten times or more. The chain has TRBV20-1 and TRBJ2-1; D gene uncertain. CDR1 DFQATT and CDR2 SNEGSKA come from the germline V gene (reference sequence). The CDR3 contains 13 residues. V gave up 7 bases and J gave up 7 bases, with 17 bases separating them. CDR3 sequence (DNA): TGCAGTGGTATAGCACACTGGCAGAATGAGCAGTTCTTC. As protein: CSGIAHWQNEQFF.

V usage is TRBV18 and J usage is TRBJ2-1, with D possibly TRBD2 on 6 matching bases. CDR1 is KGHSH, CDR2 LQKENI, per germline. The CDR3 runs to 15 residues. V lost 6 bases, J lost 8 bases, and 20 bases lay in between. DNA of the CDR3: TGTGCCAGCTCGCCGACTCGGGACTCCCTCCATGAGCAGTTCTTC. This codes for CASSPTRDSLHEQFF.

The rearrangement links TRBV5-6 to TRBJ2-3; 7 bases match TRBD2. Trimming removed 3 bases from V and 2 bases from J; junction bases left unmatched: 9. The germline gives CDR1 SGHDT, CDR2 YYEEEE. CDR3 length: 16 residues. In nucleotides, the CDR3 is TGTGCCAGCAGCTCTAGGGAGGGCACCATCACAGATACGCAGTATTTT. This codes for CASSSREGTITDTQYF.

The chain couples TRBV10-3 to TRBJ1-2, with D uncertain. CDR1 and CDR2 (germline): ENHRY, SYGVKD. The CDR3 contains 16 residues. V was pared by 5 bases and J by 6 bases, with 22 bases between. CDR3 nucleotide sequence: TGTGCCATCAGTTCCGACGGCGGGGTTATGGTAGATGGCTACACCTTC. Encoded protein: CAISSDGGVMVDGYTF.